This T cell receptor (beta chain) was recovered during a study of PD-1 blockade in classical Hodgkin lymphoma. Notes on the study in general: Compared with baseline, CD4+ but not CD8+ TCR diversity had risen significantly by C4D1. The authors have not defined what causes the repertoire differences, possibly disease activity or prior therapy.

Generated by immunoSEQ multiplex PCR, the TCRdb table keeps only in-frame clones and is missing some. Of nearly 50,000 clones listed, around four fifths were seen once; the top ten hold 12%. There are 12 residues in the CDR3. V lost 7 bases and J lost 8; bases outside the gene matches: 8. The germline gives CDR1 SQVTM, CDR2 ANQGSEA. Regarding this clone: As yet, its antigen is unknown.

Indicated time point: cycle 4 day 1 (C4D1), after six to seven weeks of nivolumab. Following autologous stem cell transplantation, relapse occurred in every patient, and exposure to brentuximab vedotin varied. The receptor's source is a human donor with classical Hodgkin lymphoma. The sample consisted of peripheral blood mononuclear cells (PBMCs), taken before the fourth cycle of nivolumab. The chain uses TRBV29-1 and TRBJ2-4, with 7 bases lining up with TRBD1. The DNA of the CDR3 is TGCAGCGCCCGGACAGGTCCGGACATTCAGTACTTC. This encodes CSARTGPDIQYF.